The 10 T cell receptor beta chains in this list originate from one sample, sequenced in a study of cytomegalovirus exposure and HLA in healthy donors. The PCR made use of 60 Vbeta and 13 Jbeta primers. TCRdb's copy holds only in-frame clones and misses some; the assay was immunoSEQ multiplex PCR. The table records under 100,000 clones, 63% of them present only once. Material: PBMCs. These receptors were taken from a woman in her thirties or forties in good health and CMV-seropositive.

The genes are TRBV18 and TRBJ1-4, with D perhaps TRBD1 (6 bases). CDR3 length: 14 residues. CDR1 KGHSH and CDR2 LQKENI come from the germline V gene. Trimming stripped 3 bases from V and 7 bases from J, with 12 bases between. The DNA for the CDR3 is TGTGCCAGCTCACCTGGGGGGGCTCCTGAAAAACTGTTTTTT. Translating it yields CASSPGGAPEKLFF.

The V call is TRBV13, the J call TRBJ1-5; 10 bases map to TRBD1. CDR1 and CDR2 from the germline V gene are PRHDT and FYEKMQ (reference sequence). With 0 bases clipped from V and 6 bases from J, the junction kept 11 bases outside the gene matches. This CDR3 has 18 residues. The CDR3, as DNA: TGTGCCAGCAGCTTAGGATGGATAAGGGGACAGGGGATTCAGCCCCAGCATTTT. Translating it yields CASSLGWIRGQGIQPQHF.

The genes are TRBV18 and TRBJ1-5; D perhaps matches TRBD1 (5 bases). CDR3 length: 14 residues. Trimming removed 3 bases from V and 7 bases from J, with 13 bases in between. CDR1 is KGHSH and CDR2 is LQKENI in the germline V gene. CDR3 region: CASSPVAKGQPQHF. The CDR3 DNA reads TGTGCCAGCTCACCTGTGGCGAAGGGGCAGCCCCAGCATTTT.

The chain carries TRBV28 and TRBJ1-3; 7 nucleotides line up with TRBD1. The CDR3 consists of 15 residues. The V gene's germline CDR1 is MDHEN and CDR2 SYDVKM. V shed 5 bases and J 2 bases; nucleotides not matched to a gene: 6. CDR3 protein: CASSTPGTAGNTIYF. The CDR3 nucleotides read TGTGCCAGCAGTACCCCCGGGACAGCTGGAAACACCATATATTTT.

Written as DNA, the CDR3 is TGTGCCAGCAGCTTAAGGGGGGGAGGGACTAGCGGGAGCCTAAATGAGCAGTTCTTC. Protein: CASSLRGGGTSGSLNEQFF. The chain joins TRBV7-2 to TRBJ2-1, with 14 bases that match TRBD2. This CDR3 contains 19 residues. Germline values: CDR1 SGHTA, CDR2 FQGNSA. With 2 bases clipped from V and 7 bases from J, the junction kept 13 bases outside the gene matches.

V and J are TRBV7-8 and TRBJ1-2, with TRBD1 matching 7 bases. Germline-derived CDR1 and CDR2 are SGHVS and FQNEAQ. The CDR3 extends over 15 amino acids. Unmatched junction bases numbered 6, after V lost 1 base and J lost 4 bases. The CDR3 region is CASSLGGQRGYGYTF. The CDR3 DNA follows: TGTGCCAGCAGCTTAGGGGGACAGAGGGGCTATGGCTACACCTTC.

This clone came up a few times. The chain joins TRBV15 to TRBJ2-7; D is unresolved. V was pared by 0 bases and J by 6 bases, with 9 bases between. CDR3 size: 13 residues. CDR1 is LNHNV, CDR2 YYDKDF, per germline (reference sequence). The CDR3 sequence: CATSRDRLREQYF. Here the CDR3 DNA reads TGTGCCACCAGCAGAGATCGACTCCGCGAGCAGTACTTC.

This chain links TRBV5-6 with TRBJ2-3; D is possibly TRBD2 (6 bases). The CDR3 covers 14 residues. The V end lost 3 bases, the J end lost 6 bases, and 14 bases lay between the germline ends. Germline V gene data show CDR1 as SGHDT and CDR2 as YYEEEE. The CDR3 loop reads CASSSVGRRDTQYF. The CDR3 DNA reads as TGTGCCAGCAGCTCCGTCGGGAGAAGGGATACGCAGTATTTT.

DNA of the CDR3: TGTGCCTGGAGTTTTTCAGGCTCTGGAAACACCATATATTTT. This codes for CAWSFSGSGNTIYF. V gene TRBV30 combines with J gene TRBJ1-3; D is undetermined. The V end was cut by 2 bases, the J end by 0 bases, with 8 bases between. The CDR3 sequence is 14 residues long. CDR1 is GTSNPN and CDR2 is SVGIG in the germline V gene (reference sequence).

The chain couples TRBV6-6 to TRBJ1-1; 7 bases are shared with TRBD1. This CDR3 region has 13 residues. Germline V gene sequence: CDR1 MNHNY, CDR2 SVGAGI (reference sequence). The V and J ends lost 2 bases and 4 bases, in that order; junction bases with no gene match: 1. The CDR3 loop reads CASSYAGGTEAFF. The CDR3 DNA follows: TGTGCCAGCAGTTACGCAGGGGGCACTGAAGCTTTCTTT.